These 27 T cell receptor beta chains came from one sample sequenced in a study of vaccination and CD4 T cells after COVID-19. The treatment was: approximately nine-day PBMC culture with coronavirus spike peptide pools or control peptides (ViraFEST assay). These TCRs' antigens remain unknown. Once obtained from cultured CD4+ T cells, the DNA was sequenced using the Oncomine TCR Beta short-read assay. Using its own MiXCR run on the PCR reads, TCRdb lists one record per CDR3 protein. The sample holds over 12,000 distinct CDR3 sequences, 61% seen once. Sequences were obtained from CD4+ T cells from blood, cultured in vitro. These TCRs come from a human donor who had recovered from COVID-19.

The chain joins TRBV7-3 to TRBJ1-1; D is unclear. Trimming removed 1 base at V and 1 base at J, with 7 bases between. Per germline, CDR1 SGHTA and CDR2 FQGTGA. The CDR3 runs to 14 residues. CDR3 in DNA: TGTGCCAGCAGCTTAAGTCCGAAGAACACTGAAGCTTTCTTT. It yields the protein CASSLSPKNTEAFF. The variable domain in full, with the rest retrieved from reference TRBV7-3 and TRBJ1-1, is GAGVSQTPSNKVTEKGKYVELRCDPISGHTALYWYRQSLGQGPEFLIYFQGTGAADDSGLPNDRFFAVRPEGSVSTLKIQRTERGDSAVYLCASSLSPKNTEAFFGQGTRLTVV.

This clonotype was detected only a few times. The chain is built from TRBV10-3 and TRBJ1-5, with D perhaps matching TRBD1 (6 bases). Germline V gene data show CDR1 as ENHRY and CDR2 as SYGVKD. CDR3 size: 14 residues. Trimming pared 8 bases from V and 5 bases from J, leaving 16 bases between. In DNA, the CDR3 is TGTGCCATCGCGGCCTCGAAGGGGGATCAGCCCCAGCATTTT. It encodes CAIAASKGDQPQHF.

The chain employs TRBV30 and TRBJ2-5, with TRBD2 matching 12 bases. The CDR3 sequence is 16 residues long. Looked up from germline, CDR1 is GTSNPN and CDR2 is SVGIG (reference sequence). The J segment lost 5 bases and the V segment lost 2 bases, leaving 9 bases of the junction unmatched. For the CDR3, the DNA is TGTGCCTGGAGTCCAATCCCGCTAGCGGGAGGGGAGACCCAGTACTTC. Residues: CAWSPIPLAGGETQYF.

This chain connects TRBV2 to TRBJ2-3; 8 nucleotides align to TRBD2. Looked up from germline, CDR1 is SNHLY and CDR2 is FYNNEI. The CDR3 covers 13 residues. Trimming removed 7 bases from V and 2 bases from J; junction bases left unmatched: 2. CDR3 DNA: TGTGCCAGCACGGGGGGGCTCACAGATACGCAGTATTTT. Its protein is CASTGGLTDTQYF.

This clonotype came up a few times. The chain employs TRBV6-2 or TRBV6-3 and TRBJ1-2; 9 positions match TRBD1. Per the germline V gene, CDR1 is MNHEY and CDR2 is SVGEGT. With 0 bases clipped from V and 8 bases from J, the junction kept 7 bases outside the gene matches. The length of the CDR3 is 15 residues. CDR3 protein: CASSYSGTGPSGYTF. The CDR3, as DNA: TGTGCCAGCAGTTACTCCGGGACAGGGCCCAGCGGCTACACCTTC.

The rearrangement links TRBV6-5 to TRBJ2-7; tentatively, D is TRBD1 (5 bases). The CDR3 consists of 12 residues. The germline V and J ends were trimmed by 2 bases and 5 bases, with 7 bases remaining between them. CDR1 and CDR2 from the germline V gene are MNHEY and SVGAGI. The CDR3 here is CASSYRGNEQYF. The CDR3 DNA is TGTGCCAGCAGTTACAGGGGTAACGAGCAGTACTTC.

In its sample, this clonotype was seen a few times. The chain recombines TRBV19 with TRBJ1-2, with D perhaps TRBD1 (5 bases). The CDR3 has 14 amino acids. The germline CDR1 and CDR2 sequences are LNHDA and SQIVND (reference sequence). The V gene lost 2 bases and the J gene lost 2 bases, with 9 bases spanning the gap. The CDR3 region is CASSIQRTNYGYTF. DNA of the CDR3: TGTGCCAGTAGTATACAACGGACAAACTATGGCTACACCTTC.

The chain couples TRBV20-1 to TRBJ1-2, with D possibly TRBD1 on 5 matching bases. V lost 5 bases and J 4 bases, leaving 17 bases between the germline ends. This CDR3 has 14 residues. From germline, CDR1 is DFQATT and CDR2 SNEGSKA (reference sequence). The DNA of the CDR3 is TGCAGTGCTCCCGCCCTTCAGGGTTCCTATGGCTACACCTTC. This encodes CSAPALQGSYGYTF.

The gene calls are TRBV7-9 and TRBJ2-7; D perhaps matches TRBD2 (5 bases). V shed 5 bases and J shed 1 base, with 9 bases lying between them. CDR3 size: 13 residues. Germline loops: CDR1 SEHNR, CDR2 FQNEAQ (reference sequence). In DNA form, the CDR3 reads TGTGCCAGCAGCGTCGGGGTTTCCTACGAGCAGTACTTC. It encodes CASSVGVSYEQYF.

This clonotype has just a few counts. V usage is TRBV27 and J usage is TRBJ2-7, with D tentatively TRBD2 (7 bases). With 5 bases removed from V and 4 bases from J, the gap between germline ends came to 12 bases. This CDR3 region has 13 residues. CDR1 and CDR2 from the germline V gene are MNHEY and SMNVEV (reference sequence). The CDR3 protein is CASSTGGKYEQYF. The CDR3 nucleotides read TGTGCCAGCAGTACGGGGGGCAAGTACGAGCAGTACTTC.

J is TRBJ1-1 and V is TRBV10-3; D is uncertain. The CDR3 has 13 residues. Trimming shortened V by 5 bases and J by 7 bases, and 14 bases separated the two germline ends. Germline V gene lookup returns CDR1 ENHRY and CDR2 SYGVKD. The CDR3 DNA reads TGTGCCATCAGTCGTGATATTCGGGGTGAAGCTTTCTTT. Its translation is CAISRDIRGEAFF.

This clonotype was observed once. The chain carries TRBV29-1 and TRBJ2-6; the D is unclear. The germline CDR1 and CDR2 sequences are SQVTM and ANQGSEA. Trimming removed 5 bases at V and 0 bases at J, with 5 bases between. The CDR3 runs 13 residues. The CDR3 reads CSVYSSGANVLTF. In DNA, the CDR3 is TGCAGCGTTTACAGCTCTGGGGCCAACGTCCTGACTTTC.

This clonotype was seen only a few times. The gene calls are TRBV6-1 and TRBJ1-5; no clear D. The germline gives CDR1 MNHNS, CDR2 SASEGT. Deletions cut 7 bases from V and 7 bases from J, with 14 bases between. This CDR3 region has 13 residues. The CDR3 DNA reads TGTGCCAGCACCCAAGGCGGGGAACAGCCCCAGCATTTT. Translating it yields CASTQGGEQPQHF.

The CDR3 is CASSLAGSSGNTIYF. The CDR3 nucleotides are TGTGCCAGCAGCTTAGCGGGCAGCTCTGGAAACACCATATATTTT. The chain has TRBV7-9 and TRBJ1-3; unclear D gene. The CDR3 consists of 15 residues. Germline-derived CDR1 and CDR2 are SEHNR and FQNEAQ (reference sequence). Deletions cut 0 bases from V and 0 bases from J, with 6 bases between.

The chain is built from TRBV6-2 or TRBV6-3 and TRBJ2-5, with 8 bases lining up with TRBD2. The CDR3 is 16 residues long. Germline V gives CDR1 MNHEY, CDR2 SVGEGT. Trimming cost V 5 bases and J 2 bases; bases outside gene matches: 10. Here the CDR3 reads CASSRYIAGPQETQYF. In DNA form, the CDR3 reads TGTGCCAGCAGTCGGTATATAGCGGGGCCACAAGAGACCCAGTACTTC.

This clonotype was seen only a few times. DNA for the CDR3: TGTGCCAGCAGCTGGACCGCAAAGAGCACAGATACGCAGTATTTT. The encoded protein is CASSWTAKSTDTQYF. The V call is TRBV7-2, the J call TRBJ2-3; D not certain. CDR3 length: 15 residues. CDR1 is SGHTA, CDR2 FQGNSA, per germline. V shed 4 bases and J shed 0 bases, with 11 bases lying between them.

The rearrangement joins TRBV7-9 to TRBJ1-5, with D perhaps matching TRBD1 (6 bases). The ends were cut back, 1 base at V and 7 bases at J, with 11 bases in the middle. The CDR3 is 14 residues long. CDR1 and CDR2 from the germline V gene are SEHNR and FQNEAQ (reference sequence). CDR3 amino acids: CASSLEQGGQPQHF. DNA of the CDR3: TGTGCCAGCAGCTTAGAACAGGGAGGACAGCCCCAGCATTTT.

In this sample, this clonotype turned up a few times. The chain uses TRBV6-5 and TRBJ1-2, with TRBD1 as a possible D gene (6 bases). V was trimmed by 4 bases and J by 3 bases, leaving 9 bases between them. The CDR3 has 13 amino acids. Germline V CDR1 and CDR2: MNHEY, SVGAGI. The CDR3 spells CASSSGADYGYTF. The CDR3 nucleotides are TGTGCCAGCAGTTCGGGGGCGGACTATGGCTACACCTTC.

This clonotype was seen only once. This rearrangement joins TRBV2 to TRBJ1-5; a weak D match, TRBD1 (5 bases). The germline V and J ends were trimmed by 6 bases and 6 bases, with 18 bases remaining between them. Germline lookup yields CDR1 SNHLY and CDR2 FYNNEI. The CDR3 is made up of 15 amino acids. The CDR3 loop reads CASRSLGQGSQPQHF. The DNA for the CDR3 is TGTGCCAGCAGATCTCTCGGGCAGGGAAGTCAGCCCCAGCATTTT. Full variable domain (remainder filled in from reference TRBV2 and TRBJ1-5): EPEVTQTPSHQVTQMGQEVILRCVPISNHLYFYWYRQILGQKVEFLVSFYNNEISEKSEIFDDQFSVERPDGSNFTLKIRSTKLEDSAMYFCASRSLGQGSQPQHFGDGTRLSIL.

The chain recombines TRBV6-1 with TRBJ1-1; D gene ambiguous. The CDR3 spans 15 residues. Deletions cut 5 bases from V and 3 bases from J, with 16 bases between. The germline V gene encodes CDR1 MNHNS and CDR2 SASEGT. This CDR3 is CASSRRPNIDTEAFF. DNA of the CDR3: TGTGCCAGCAGTCGTAGGCCGAACATTGACACTGAAGCTTTCTTT.

As DNA, the CDR3 is TGTGCCAGCACAGAGGAGGGCAGGTCTAACTATGGCTACACCTTC. Its protein is CASTEEGRSNYGYTF. J is TRBJ1-2 and V is TRBV2; D call uncertain. V gave up 7 bases and J gave up 0 bases, with 15 bases separating them. CDR3 length: 15 residues. Germline CDR1 and CDR2: SNHLY and FYNNEI. Looking up the rest from reference TRBV2 and TRBJ1-2 gives the full variable domain: EPEVTQTPSHQVTQMGQEVILRCVPISNHLYFYWYRQILGQKVEFLVSFYNNEISEKSEIFDDQFSVERPDGSNFTLKIRSTKLEDSAMYFCASTEEGRSNYGYTFGSGTRLTVV.

The rearrangement links TRBV5-1 to TRBJ2-7, with D maybe TRBD1 (6 bases). The V end lost 0 bases, the J end lost 4 bases, and 17 bases lay between the germline ends. The germline CDR1 and CDR2 sequences are SGHRS and YFSETQ. This CDR3 comprises 16 residues. CDR3 bases: TGCGCCAGCAGCTTGGAACCGGACAGTGGGTTTTACGAGCAGTACTTC. It specifies CASSLEPDSGFYEQYF.

The rearrangement joins TRBV10-3 to TRBJ1-5; possibly TRBD1 for D (5 bases). This CDR3 has 15 residues. V gave up 0 bases and J gave up 1 base, with 7 bases separating them. CDR1 and CDR2 from the germline V gene are ENHRY and SYGVKD. CDR3 nucleotides: TGTGCCATCAGTGAGTCGGCAGGGAGCAATCAGCCCCAGCATTTT. Translated, it gives CAISESAGSNQPQHF.

V gene TRBV11-3 combines with J gene TRBJ2-5, with 8 bases matching TRBD1. Trimming removed 5 bases from V and 4 bases from J; junction bases left unmatched: 9. The germline CDR1 and CDR2 sequences are SGHNT and YENEEA. This CDR3 spans 15 amino acids. This CDR3 is CASSGQGPVGETQYF. CDR3 DNA: TGTGCCAGCAGCGGACAGGGCCCGGTTGGAGAGACCCAGTACTTC.

This clonotype was picked up a small number of times. The gene calls are TRBV4-2 and TRBJ2-7; perhaps TRBD2 as D (5 bases). The ends were cut back, 3 bases at V and 4 bases at J, with 19 bases in the middle. The CDR3 is 16 amino acids. Germline V CDR1 and CDR2: LGHNA, YNFKEQ. CDR3 in amino acids: CASSHADPRGWYEQYF. CDR3 coding DNA: TGTGCCAGCAGCCACGCGGACCCTCGGGGTTGGTACGAGCAGTACTTC.

The V gene is TRBV20-1, the J gene TRBJ2-1; 13 nucleotides agree with TRBD2. V was clipped by 6 bases and J by 7 bases; unmatched bases: 24. The CDR3 totals 20 residues. Germline assignment: CDR1 DFQATT and CDR2 SNEGSKA (reference sequence). The DNA of the CDR3 is TGCAGTGCCACGGGACTAGCGGGAATCGGTTGGATTATGGAGAGAAATGAGCAGTTCTTC. This gives the protein CSATGLAGIGWIMERNEQFF.

This chain links TRBV2 with TRBJ2-5; 7 bases are shared with TRBD2. Trimming cost V 11 bases and J 2 bases; bases outside gene matches: 11. Germline V gene sequence: CDR1 SNHLY, CDR2 FYNNEI. This CDR3 contains 14 residues. The CDR3 region is CAHTWGGGQETQYF. The DNA of the CDR3 is TGTGCCCACACCTGGGGCGGGGGACAAGAGACCCAGTACTTC.